This TCR beta chain originates from a study of blood T cell repertoires in COVID-19 (TCRdb year 2020). With respect to the entire study: Samples covering the acute and convalescent phases of COVID-19 were provided by collaborators in the United States, Italy and Spain. The dataset comprised deeply sampled blood TCRbeta repertoires from subjects exposed to, actively infected with, or recovered from COVID-19. The sample metadata nearly always contained a de-identified subject ID, COVID-19 status, age in years and sex. HLA class I and class II types, where available, came from metadata supplied by the sample provider rather than from assay-based typing. The repertoires were released in a freely available public database meant as a resource for research on the immune response to SARS-CoV-2. The samples were drawn from the first 160 participants of the ongoing ImmuneRACE study and from 950 to 1,500 subjects provided by 6 global collaborators. The prospective study material was composed of cDNA or gDNA derived from T cells, B-cell-depleted T cells, or PBMCs. The paper's findings and limits, for the study overall: The amount of clinical and demographic metadata varied by source and participant and was provided uncurated.

The CDR3 measures 16 amino acids from cysteine to phenylalanine. Just the 48-base CDR3 DNA is kept, in frame starting at base 1. V loses 2 bases, J loses 2 bases, and the germline ends lie 13 bases apart. CDR1 KGHDR and CDR2 SFDVKD are derived from the germline V gene. Concerning this clone: No antigen is known for it. Per-base quality was not reported, and no clone a single base away is much larger than it.

TCRbeta CDR3 regions were amplified from genomic DNA using the immunoSEQ Assay, a bias-controlled multiplex PCR. Per the authors' processing: Nucleated cell counts per sample were estimated from amplification of reference gene primers within the assay. To quantify the absolute abundance of each unique TCRbeta CDR3 rearrangement, sequence reads were collapsed and filtered. For each sample, productive Simpson clonality was calculated by taking the square root of Simpson's diversity index across productive rearrangements. TCRdb obtained this table from immuneACCESS and retained in-frame rearrangements with V and J assigned. These tables miss some clones; where compared with another copy, unresolved V genes account for less than half of the shortfall, and the remainder is unexplained. That table is the source of V, J and clone size, and D and trimming were worked out from the DNA. The sample table shows tens of thousands of clones, and 87% are seen once. More than 7% of the sample is in the top ten clones.

Whole blood was collected in K2EDTA tubes by collaborating institutions according to the institutions' own protocols. Collaborator samples were shipped for TCRbeta analysis as frozen whole blood, isolated PBMCs, or DNA extracted from either sample type. Sequencing input: peripheral blood. The sequence links TRBV24-1 to TRBJ2-3, with a weak D call of TRBD2 (5 bases match). This TCR came from a human donor in a cohort sampled during active COVID-19. The DNA sequence follows: TGTGCCACCAGTGATTCTTCGCGGGCCCCCACAGATACGCAGTATTTT. Its protein product is CATSDSSRAPTDTQYF.